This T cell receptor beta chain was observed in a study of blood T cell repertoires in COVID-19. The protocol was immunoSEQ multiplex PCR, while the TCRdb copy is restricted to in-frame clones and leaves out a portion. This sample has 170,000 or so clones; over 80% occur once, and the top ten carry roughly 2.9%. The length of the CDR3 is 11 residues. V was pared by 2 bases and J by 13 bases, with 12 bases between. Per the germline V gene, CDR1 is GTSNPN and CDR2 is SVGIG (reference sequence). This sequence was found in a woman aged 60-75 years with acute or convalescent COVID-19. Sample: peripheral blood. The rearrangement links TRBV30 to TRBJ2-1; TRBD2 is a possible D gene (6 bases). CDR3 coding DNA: TGTGCCTGGAGTCCGCGGGGAGACCAGTTCTTC. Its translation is CAWSPRGDQFF.